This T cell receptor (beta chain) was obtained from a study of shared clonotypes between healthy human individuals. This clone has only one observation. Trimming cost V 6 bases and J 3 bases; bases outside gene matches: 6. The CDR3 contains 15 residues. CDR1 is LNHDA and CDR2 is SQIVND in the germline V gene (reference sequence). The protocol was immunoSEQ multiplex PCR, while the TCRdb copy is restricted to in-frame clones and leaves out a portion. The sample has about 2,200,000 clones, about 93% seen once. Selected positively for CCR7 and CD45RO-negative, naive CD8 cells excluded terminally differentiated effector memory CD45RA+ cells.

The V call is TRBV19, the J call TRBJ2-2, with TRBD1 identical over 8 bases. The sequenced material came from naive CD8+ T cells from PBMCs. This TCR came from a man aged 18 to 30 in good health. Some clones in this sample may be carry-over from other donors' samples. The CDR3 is CASRSDRADTGELFF. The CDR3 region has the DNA TGTGCCAGTAGGTCGGACAGGGCGGACACCGGGGAGCTGTTTTTT.